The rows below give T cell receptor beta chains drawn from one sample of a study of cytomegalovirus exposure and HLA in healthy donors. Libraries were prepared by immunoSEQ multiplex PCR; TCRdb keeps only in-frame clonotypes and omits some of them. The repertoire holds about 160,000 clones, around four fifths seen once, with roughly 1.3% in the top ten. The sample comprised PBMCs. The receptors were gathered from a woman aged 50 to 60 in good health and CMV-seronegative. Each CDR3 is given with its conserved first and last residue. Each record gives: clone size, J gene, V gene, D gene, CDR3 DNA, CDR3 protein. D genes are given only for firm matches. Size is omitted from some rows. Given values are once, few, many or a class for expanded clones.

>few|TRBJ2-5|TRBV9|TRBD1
TGTGCCAGCAGCTCCGGACAGGGGCCCGGGGCCCAGTACTTC
CASSSGQGPGAQYF
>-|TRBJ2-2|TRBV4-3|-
TGCGCCAGCAGCCAAATCCAGGGTAGCGGGGAGCTGTTTTTT
CASSQIQGSGELFF
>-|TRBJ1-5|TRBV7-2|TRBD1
TGTGCCAGCAGCTTAGGGGACAGGGTATTTCAGCCCCAGCATTTT
CASSLGDRVFQPQHF
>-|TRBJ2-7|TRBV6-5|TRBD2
TGTGCCAGCAGAGTTGCGGGAGGGTGGGGGTACGAGCAGTACTTC
CASRVAGGWGYEQYF
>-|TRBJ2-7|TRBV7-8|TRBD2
TGTGCCAGCAGCTCCCCCCGAGGACTAGCGGGAGGAAATGGGTTTACCTACGAGCAGTACTTC
CASSSPRGLAGGNGFTYEQYF
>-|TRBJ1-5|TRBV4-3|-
TGCGCCAGCAGCCAAGATACAGGGCAGTACAATCAGCCCCAGCATTTT
CASSQDTGQYNQPQHF
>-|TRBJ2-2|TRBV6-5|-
TGTGCCAGCAGCCCCCCCCGACCGGGCACCGGGGAGCTGTTTTTT
CASSPPRPGTGELFF
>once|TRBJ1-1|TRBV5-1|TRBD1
TGCGCCAGCAGCTTGGAACAGGGGGTCGCTGAAGCTTTCTTT
CASSLEQGVAEAFF
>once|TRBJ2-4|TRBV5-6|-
TGTGCCAGCAGCTTGGGGAGGGAAGCCAAAAACATTCAGTACTTC
CASSLGREAKNIQYF
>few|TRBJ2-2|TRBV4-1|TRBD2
TGCGCCAGCAGCCAAGTTAGCGGGAGGGCCTTCGGTTCCGGGGAGCTGTTTTTT
CASSQVSGRAFGSGELFF
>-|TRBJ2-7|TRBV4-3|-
TGCGCCAGCAGCCTCCGGGCAGGGCCTTCCTACGAGCAGTACTTC
CASSLRAGPSYEQYF
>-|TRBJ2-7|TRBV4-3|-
TGCGCCAGCAGCCAAGCCTTCGGCAGGGGATACGAGCAGTACTTC
CASSQAFGRGYEQYF
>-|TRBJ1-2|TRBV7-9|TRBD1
TGTGCCAGCAGCCTAGGACAGGGGAATGGCTACACCTTC
CASSLGQGNGYTF
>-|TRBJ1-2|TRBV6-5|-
TGTGCCAGCAGTAATAGGGGCTATGGCTACACCTTC
CASSNRGYGYTF
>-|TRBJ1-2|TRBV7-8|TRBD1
TGTGCCAGCAGCGCAACAGGGGGATCAGCTGGCTACACCTTC
CASSATGGSAGYTF
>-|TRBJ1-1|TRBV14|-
TGTGCCAGCAGCCAAAATACTCCCGAAGCTTTCTTT
CASSQNTPEAFF
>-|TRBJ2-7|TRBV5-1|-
TGCGCCAGCAGCTTGCAGACCGGGACACTTTACGAGCAGTACTTC
CASSLQTGTLYEQYF
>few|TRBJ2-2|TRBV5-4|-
TGTGCCGGACAACAGGGACGAACGAACACCGGGGAGCTGTTTTTT
CAGQQGRTNTGELFF
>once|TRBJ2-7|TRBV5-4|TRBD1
TGTGCCAGCAGCTTGGTGGGACAGCACTACGAGCAGTACTTC
CASSLVGQHYEQYF
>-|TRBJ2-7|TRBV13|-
TGTGCCAGCAGCTTAACGGGGGACGAGCAGTACTTC
CASSLTGDEQYF
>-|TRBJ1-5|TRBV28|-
TGTGCCAGCGGGCACGTAATTAGCAATCAGCCCCAGCATTTT
CASGHVISNQPQHF
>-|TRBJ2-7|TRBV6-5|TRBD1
TGTGCCAGCAGTAAGACAGGGTCGTCCTACGAGCAGTACTTC
CASSKTGSSYEQYF
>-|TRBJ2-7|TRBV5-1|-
TGCGCCAGCAGCTTCTACGGGAGTTCTTACGAGCAGTACTTC
CASSFYGSSYEQYF
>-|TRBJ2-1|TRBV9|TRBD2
TGTGCCAGCAGCTCTAGGACTAGCGGAACCAATGAGCAGTTCTTC
CASSSRTSGTNEQFF
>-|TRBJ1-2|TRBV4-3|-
TGCGCCAGCAGCCCAAGCGCCTACTATGGCTACACCTTC
CASSPSAYYGYTF
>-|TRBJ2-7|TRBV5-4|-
TGTGCCAGCAGCCCCGGACAGAACACCTACGAGCAGTACTTC
CASSPGQNTYEQYF
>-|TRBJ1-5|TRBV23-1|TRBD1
TGCGCCAGCAGTCAATTGTACAGGGGGTGGGGAAATCAGCCCCAGCATTTT
CASSQLYRGWGNQPQHF
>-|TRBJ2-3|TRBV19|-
TGTGCCAGATTTTACAGGGAAGACGGCACAGATACGCAGTATTTT
CARFYREDGTDTQYF
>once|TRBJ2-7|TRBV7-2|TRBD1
TGTGCCAGCAGCTCCCGACAGGGAAGGTACGAGCAGTACTTC
CASSSRQGRYEQYF
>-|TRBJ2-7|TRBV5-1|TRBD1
TGCGCCAGCAGCTTGGGACAGGGGGCTTCCTACGAGCAGTACTTC
CASSLGQGASYEQYF
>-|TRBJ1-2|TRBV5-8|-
TGTGCCAGCAGCGCGGCTGTGAGGGAACTTAACTATGGCTACACCTTC
CASSAAVRELNYGYTF
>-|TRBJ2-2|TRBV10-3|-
TGTGCCATCAGGTCGGAAGGGAGCCCCGGGGAGCTGTTTTTT
CAIRSEGSPGELFF
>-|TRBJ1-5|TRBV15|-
TGTGCCACCAGCAGAGGGGGAGGACCGAATCAGCCCCAGCATTTT
CATSRGGGPNQPQHF
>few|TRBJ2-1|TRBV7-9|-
TGTGCCAGCAGCTTAATCGGGACTGCCAATGAGCAGTTCTTC
CASSLIGTANEQFF
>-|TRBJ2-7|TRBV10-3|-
TGTGCCATCAGTACGACAGGACCCTACGAGCAGTACTTC
CAISTTGPYEQYF
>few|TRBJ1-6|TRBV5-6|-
TGTGCCAGCAGCGGGGAGGACCGGGCAGGGAATTCACCCCTCCACTTT
CASSGEDRAGNSPLHF
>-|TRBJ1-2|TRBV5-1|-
TGCGCCAGCAGCTTTGGGGGCTCTAGTGGCTACACCTTC
CASSFGGSSGYTF
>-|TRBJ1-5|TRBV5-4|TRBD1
TGTGCCAGCAGCTTACGACAGGGGGCCGCGGATAATCAGCCCCAGCATTTT
CASSLRQGAADNQPQHF
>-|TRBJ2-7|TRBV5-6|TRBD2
TGTGCCAGCAGCTTGGCGGGGGCGGGGGGGGCCTACGAGCAGTACTTC
CASSLAGAGGAYEQYF
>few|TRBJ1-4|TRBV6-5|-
TGTGCCAGCAGACCCGTAACAGGGAAACTGTTTTTT
CASRPVTGKLFF
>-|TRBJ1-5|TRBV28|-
TGTGCCAGCAGTTCCTTTGGGGCCAGCTATAGCAATCAGCCCCAGCATTTT
CASSSFGASYSNQPQHF
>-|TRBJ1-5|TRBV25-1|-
TGTGCCAGCAGTCTGTCCACGGGTGGCAATCAGCCCCAGCATTTT
CASSLSTGGNQPQHF
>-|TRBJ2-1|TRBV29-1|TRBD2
TGCAGCGTGGGGAGGACTAGCTATGAGCAGTTCTTC
CSVGRTSYEQFF
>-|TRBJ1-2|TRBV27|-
TGTGCCAGCAGTCCCCGAGAGATCAACCTCTATGGCTACACCTTC
CASSPREINLYGYTF
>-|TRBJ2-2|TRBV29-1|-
TGCAGCGTTCCTAAGTATAGCACCGGGGAGCTGTTTTTT
CSVPKYSTGELFF
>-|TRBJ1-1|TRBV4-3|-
TGCGCCAGCAGCCAAGCGAGACAAACTGAAGCTTTCTTT
CASSQARQTEAFF